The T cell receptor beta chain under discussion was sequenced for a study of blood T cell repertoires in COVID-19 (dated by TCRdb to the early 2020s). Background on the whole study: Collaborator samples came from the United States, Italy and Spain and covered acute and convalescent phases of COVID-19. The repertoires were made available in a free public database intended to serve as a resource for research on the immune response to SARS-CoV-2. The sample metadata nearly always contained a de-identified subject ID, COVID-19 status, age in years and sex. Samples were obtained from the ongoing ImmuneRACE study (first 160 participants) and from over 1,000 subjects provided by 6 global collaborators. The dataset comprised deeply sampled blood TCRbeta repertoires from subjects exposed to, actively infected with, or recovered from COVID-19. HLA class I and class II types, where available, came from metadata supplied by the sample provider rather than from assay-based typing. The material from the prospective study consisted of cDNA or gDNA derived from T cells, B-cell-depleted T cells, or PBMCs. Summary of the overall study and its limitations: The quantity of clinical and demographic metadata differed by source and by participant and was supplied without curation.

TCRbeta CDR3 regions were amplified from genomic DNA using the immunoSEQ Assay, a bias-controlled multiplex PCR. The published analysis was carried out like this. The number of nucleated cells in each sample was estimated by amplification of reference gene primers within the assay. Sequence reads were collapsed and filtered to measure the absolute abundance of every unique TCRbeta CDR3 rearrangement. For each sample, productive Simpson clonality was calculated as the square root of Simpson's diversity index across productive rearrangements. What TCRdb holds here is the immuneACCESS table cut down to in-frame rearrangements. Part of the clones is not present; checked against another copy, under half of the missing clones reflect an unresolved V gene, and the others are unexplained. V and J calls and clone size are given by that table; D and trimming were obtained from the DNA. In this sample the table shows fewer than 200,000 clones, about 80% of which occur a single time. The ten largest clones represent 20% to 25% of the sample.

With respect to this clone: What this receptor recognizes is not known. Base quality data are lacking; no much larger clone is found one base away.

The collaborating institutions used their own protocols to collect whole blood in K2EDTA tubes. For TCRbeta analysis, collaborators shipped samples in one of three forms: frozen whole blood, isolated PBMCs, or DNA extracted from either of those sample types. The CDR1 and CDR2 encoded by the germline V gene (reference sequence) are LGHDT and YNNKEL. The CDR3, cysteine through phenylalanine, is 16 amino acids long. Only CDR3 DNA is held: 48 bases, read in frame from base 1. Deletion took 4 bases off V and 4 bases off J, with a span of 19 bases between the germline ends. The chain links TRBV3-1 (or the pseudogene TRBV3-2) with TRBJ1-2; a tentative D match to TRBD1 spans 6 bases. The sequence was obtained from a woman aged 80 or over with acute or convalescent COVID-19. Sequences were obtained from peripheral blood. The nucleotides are TGTGCCAGCAGCCTTCTCTTAGGGGGGGGAAGCTATGGCTACACCTTC. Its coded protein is CASSLLLGGGSYGYTF.